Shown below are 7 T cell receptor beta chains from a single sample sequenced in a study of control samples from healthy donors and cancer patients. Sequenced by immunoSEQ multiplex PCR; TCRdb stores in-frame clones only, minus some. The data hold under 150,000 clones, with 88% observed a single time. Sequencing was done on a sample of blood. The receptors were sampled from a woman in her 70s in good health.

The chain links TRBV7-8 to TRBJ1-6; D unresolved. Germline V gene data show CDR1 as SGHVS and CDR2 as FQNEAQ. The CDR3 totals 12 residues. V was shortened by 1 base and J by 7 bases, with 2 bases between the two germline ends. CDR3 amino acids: CASSLGNSPLHF. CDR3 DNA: TGTGCCAGCAGCTTAGGGAATTCACCCCTCCACTTT. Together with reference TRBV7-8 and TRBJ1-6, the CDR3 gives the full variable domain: GAGVSQSPRYKVAKRGQDVALRCDPISGHVSLFWYQQALGQGPEFLTYFQNEAQLDKSGLPSDRFFAERPEGSVSTLKIQRTQQEDSAVYLCASSLGNSPLHFGNGTRLTVT.

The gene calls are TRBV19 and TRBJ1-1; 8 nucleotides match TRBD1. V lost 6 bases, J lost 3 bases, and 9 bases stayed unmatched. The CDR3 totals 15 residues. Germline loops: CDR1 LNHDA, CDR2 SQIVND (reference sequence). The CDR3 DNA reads TGTGCCAGTAGGCAACGACAGGGGTTGGACACTGAAGCTTTCTTT. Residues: CASRQRQGLDTEAFF. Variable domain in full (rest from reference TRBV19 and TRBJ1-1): DGGITQSPKYLFRKEGQNVTLSCEQNLNHDAMYWYRQDPGQGLRLIYYSQIVNDFQKGDIAEGYSVSREKKESFPLTVTSAQKNPTAFYLCASRQRQGLDTEAFFGQGTRLTVV.

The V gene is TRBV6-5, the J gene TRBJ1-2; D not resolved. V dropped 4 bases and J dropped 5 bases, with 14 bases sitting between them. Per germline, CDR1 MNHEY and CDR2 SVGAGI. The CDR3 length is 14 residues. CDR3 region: CASSSPRLGYGYTF. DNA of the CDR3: TGTGCCAGCAGTTCCCCACGACTTGGGTATGGCTACACCTTC.

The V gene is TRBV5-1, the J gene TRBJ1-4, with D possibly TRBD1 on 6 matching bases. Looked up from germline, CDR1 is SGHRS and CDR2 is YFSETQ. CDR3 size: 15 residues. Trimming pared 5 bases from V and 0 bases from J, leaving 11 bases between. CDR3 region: CASRSGAATNEKLFF. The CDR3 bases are TGCGCCAGCAGGTCGGGGGCTGCAACTAATGAAAAACTGTTTTTT.

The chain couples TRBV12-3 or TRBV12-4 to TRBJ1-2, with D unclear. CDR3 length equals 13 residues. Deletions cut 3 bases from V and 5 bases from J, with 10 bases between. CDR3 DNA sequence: TGTGCCAGCAGTTTGAAGGGTAAATATGGCTACACCTTC. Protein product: CASSLKGKYGYTF.

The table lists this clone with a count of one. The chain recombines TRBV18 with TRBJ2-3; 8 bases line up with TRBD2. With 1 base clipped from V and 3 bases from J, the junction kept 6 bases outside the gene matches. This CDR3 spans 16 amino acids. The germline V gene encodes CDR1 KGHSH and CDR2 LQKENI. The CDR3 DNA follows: TGTGCCAGCTCACCACGAGCGGGGGTTGGGACAGATACGCAGTATTTT. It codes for CASSPRAGVGTDTQYF.

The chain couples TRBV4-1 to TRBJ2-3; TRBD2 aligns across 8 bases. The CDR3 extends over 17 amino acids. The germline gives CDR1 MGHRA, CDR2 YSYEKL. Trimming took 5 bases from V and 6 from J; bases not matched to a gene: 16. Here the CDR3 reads CASSGILRGGSPDTQYF. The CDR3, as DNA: TGCGCCAGCAGCGGGATCCTACGCGGGGGGTCCCCGGATACGCAGTATTTT.